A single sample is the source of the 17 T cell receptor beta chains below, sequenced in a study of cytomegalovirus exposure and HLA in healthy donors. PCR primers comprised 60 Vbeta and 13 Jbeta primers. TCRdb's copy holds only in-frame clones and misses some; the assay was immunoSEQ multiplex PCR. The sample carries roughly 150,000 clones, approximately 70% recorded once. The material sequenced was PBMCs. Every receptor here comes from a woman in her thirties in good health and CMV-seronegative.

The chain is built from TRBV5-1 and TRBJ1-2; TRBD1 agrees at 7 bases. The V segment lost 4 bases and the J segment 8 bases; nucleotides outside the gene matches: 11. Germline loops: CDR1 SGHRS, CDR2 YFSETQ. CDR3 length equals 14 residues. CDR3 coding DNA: TGCGCCAGCAGCCCACAGGAGGGGGCCGGCGGCTACACCTTC. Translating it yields CASSPQEGAGGYTF.

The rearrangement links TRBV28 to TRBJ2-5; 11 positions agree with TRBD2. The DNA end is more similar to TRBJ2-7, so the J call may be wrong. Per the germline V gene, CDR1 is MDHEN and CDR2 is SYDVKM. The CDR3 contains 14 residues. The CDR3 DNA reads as TGTGCCAGCAGCATTCCGGGACTAGCGGACGAGCAGTACTTC. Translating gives CASSIPGLADEQYF.

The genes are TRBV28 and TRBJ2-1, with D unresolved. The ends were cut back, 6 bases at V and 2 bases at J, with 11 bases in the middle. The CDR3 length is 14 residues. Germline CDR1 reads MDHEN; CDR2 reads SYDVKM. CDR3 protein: CASSETPTYNEQFF. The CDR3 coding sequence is TGTGCCAGCAGCGAGACTCCTACCTACAATGAGCAGTTCTTC.

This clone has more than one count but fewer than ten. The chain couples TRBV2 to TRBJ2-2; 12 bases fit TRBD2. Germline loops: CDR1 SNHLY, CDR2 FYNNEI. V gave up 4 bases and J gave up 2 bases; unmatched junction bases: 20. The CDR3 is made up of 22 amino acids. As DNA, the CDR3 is TGTGCCAGCAGTGCGAGACTAGCGGGAGCGCCTACCACAGACACAAACACCGGGGAGCTGTTTTTT. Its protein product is CASSARLAGAPTTDTNTGELFF.

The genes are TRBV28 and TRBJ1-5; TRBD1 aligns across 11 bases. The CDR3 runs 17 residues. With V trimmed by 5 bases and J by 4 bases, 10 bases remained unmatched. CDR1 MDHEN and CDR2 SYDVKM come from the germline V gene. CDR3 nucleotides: TGTGCCAGCAGTAGTGGACAGGGGGCGGTAAGGAATCAGCCCCAGCATTTT. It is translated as CASSSGQGAVRNQPQHF.

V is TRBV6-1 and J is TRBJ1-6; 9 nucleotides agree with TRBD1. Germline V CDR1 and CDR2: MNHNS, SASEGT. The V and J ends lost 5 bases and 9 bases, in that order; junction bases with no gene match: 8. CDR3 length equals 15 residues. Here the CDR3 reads CASSLREGQGSPLHF. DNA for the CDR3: TGTGCCAGCAGTCTAAGAGAGGGACAGGGTTCACCCCTCCACTTT.

The CDR3 DNA reads as TGTGCCAGCAGCTTGATATCTAGCACAGATACGCAGTATTTT. As protein: CASSLISSTDTQYF. This chain connects TRBV5-4 to TRBJ2-3; no clear D gene. V was pared by 1 base and J by 0 bases, with 6 bases between. This CDR3 has 14 residues. Looked up from germline, CDR1 is SGHNT and CDR2 is YYREEE (reference sequence).

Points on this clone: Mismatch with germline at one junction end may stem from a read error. CDR3 sequence: CASSKLAGRTDTQYF. CDR3 coding DNA: TGCGCCAGTAGTAAGCTAGCGGGGCGCACAGATACGCAGTATTTT. The chain uses TRBV19 and TRBJ2-3; the match to TRBD2 covers 9 bases. Germline V CDR1 and CDR2: LNHDA, SQIVND (reference sequence). The CDR3 spans 15 residues.

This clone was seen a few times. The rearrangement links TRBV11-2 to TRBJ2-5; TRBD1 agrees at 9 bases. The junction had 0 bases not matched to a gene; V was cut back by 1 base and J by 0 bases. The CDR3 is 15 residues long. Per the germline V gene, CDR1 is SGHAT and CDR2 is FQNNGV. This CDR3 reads CASSLGDRDQETQYF. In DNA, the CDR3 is TGTGCCAGCAGCTTAGGGGACAGGGACCAAGAGACCCAGTACTTC. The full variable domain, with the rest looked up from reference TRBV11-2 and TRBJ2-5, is EAGVAQSPRYKIIEKRQSVAFWCNPISGHATLYWYQQILGQGPKLLIQFQNNGVVDDSQLPKDRFSAERLKGVDSTLKIQPAKLEDSAVYLCASSLGDRDQETQYFGPGTRLLVL.

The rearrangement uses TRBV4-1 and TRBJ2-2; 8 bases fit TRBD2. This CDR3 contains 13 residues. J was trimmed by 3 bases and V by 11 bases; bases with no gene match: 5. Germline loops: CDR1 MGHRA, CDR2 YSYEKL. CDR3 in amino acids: CAVGRADTGELFF. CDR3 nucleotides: TGCGCCGTCGGGAGGGCCGACACCGGGGAGCTGTTTTTT.

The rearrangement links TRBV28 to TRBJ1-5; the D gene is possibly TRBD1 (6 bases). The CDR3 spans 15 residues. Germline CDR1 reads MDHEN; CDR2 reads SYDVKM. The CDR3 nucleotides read TGTGCTAGAGATGGGGGGGGCATTAGCAATCAGCCCCAGCATTTT. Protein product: CARDGGGISNQPQHF.

CDR3 region: CSVEGGSPYEQYF. In DNA, the CDR3 is TGCAGCGTTGAAGGCGGGAGTCCCTACGAGCAGTACTTC. V gene TRBV29-1 combines with J gene TRBJ2-5; TRBD2 aligns across 7 bases. The DNA end is more similar to TRBJ2-7, so the J call may be wrong. The germline gives CDR1 SQVTM, CDR2 ANQGSEA. The CDR3 is made up of 13 amino acids.

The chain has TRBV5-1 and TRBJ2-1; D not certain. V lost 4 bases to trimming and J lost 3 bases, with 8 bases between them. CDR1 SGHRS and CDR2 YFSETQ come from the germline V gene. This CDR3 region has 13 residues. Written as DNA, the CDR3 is TGCGCCAGCAGCCTATTGGTCTACAATGAGCAGTTCTTC. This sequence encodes CASSLLVYNEQFF. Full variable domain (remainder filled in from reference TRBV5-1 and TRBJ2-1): KAGVTQTPRYLIKTRGQQVTLSCSPISGHRSVSWYQQTPGQGLQFLFEYFSETQRNKGNFPGRFSGRQFSNSRSEMNVSTLELGDSALYLCASSLLVYNEQFFGPGTRLTVL.

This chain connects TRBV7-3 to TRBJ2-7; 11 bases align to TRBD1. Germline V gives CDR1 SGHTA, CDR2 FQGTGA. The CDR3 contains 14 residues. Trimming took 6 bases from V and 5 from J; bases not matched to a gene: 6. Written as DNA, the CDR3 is TGTGCCAGCAGTCGGACAGGGGGCAACAACGAGCAGTACTTC. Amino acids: CASSRTGGNNEQYF.

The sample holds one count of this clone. This CDR3 is CASSLGGTGNEKLFF. Here the CDR3 DNA reads TGTGCCAGCAGCTTAGGTGGGACAGGGAATGAAAAACTGTTTTTT. The chain uses TRBV7-2 and TRBJ1-4; 9 bases are a match to TRBD1. Looked up from germline, CDR1 is SGHTA and CDR2 is FQGNSA. The CDR3 spans 15 residues. V shed 1 base and J 5 bases; nucleotides not matched to a gene: 2.

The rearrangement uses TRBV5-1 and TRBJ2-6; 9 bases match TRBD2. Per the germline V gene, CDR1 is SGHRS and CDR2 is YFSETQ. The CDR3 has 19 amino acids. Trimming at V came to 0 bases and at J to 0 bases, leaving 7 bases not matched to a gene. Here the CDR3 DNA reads TGCGCCAGCAGCTTGGCGGCTAGCGGGGCCAACTCTGGGGCCAACGTCCTGACTTTC. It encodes CASSLAASGANSGANVLTF.

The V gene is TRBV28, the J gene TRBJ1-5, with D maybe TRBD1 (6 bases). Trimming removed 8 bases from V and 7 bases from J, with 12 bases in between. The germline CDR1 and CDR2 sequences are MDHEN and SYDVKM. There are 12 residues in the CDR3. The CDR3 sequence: CASSDSLQPQHF. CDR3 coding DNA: TGTGCCAGCTCGGACAGCCTCCAGCCCCAGCATTTT.